This TCR beta chain stems from a study of cytomegalovirus exposure and HLA in healthy donors. As for the study in general: Some 85 million unique TCRs, all from HLA-typed donors, were included in an early release of the data.

Participants comprised healthy donors of bone marrow. Primers: 60 Vbeta forward and 13 Jbeta reverse. This table comes from immunoSEQ multiplex PCR, and its TCRdb copy is limited to in-frame clones, with some not included. Here the sample spans about 120,000 clones, roughly 80% being singletons. With 4 bases removed from V and 5 bases from J, the gap between germline ends came to 9 bases. This CDR3 contains 12 residues. Germline V gene sequence: CDR1 SGHDT, CDR2 YYEEEE. Sequencing was done on a sample of PBMCs. The gene calls are TRBV5-6 and TRBJ1-1, with D hard to call. This TCR came from a female donor in good health and CMV-seropositive. The CDR3 DNA follows: TGTGCCAGCAGCCGTGTCCAGACTGAAGCTTTCTTT. Translation gives CASSRVQTEAFF. Full variable domain (missing parts from reference TRBV5-6 and TRBJ1-1): DAGVTQSPTHLIKTRGQQVTLRCSPKSGHDTVSWYQQALGQGPQFIFQYYEEEERQRGNFPDRFSGHQFPNYSSELNVNALLLGDSALYLCASSRVQTEAFFGQGTRLTVV.